This is a list of T cell receptor beta chains from one sample in a study of radiotherapy plus CTLA-4 blockade in lung cancer. TCRdb keeps only in-frame clones here, not all; method: immunoSEQ multiplex PCR. The repertoire holds tens of thousands of clones, with more than 60% as singletons. The source material was peripheral blood, sampled from a patient treated with radiotherapy plus ipilimumab. The receptors originated from a human donor with non-small cell lung cancer who had a partial response to radiotherapy plus ipilimumab. CDR3s include the opening cysteine and the closing phenylalanine or tryptophan. The order of the fields is J gene, D gene, CDR3 length, V gene, clone size, CDR3 protein, CDR3 DNA. The D gene is left open where the match is weak. Size is omitted from some rows. Given values are once, few, many or a class for expanded clones.

>TRBJ2-7|.|15|TRBV7-9|.
CASSWDVRGYYEQYF
TGTGCCAGCAGCTGGGACGTTCGGGGGTACTACGAGCAGTACTTC
>TRBJ2-1|.|16|TRBV19|.
CASSVSSGTAGNEQFF
TGTGCCAGTAGTGTGAGTTCCGGGACGGCGGGAAATGAGCAGTTCTTC
>TRBJ2-7|.|11|TRBV9|few
CASSAGLEQYF
TGTGCCAGCAGCGCAGGGTTAGAGCAGTACTTC
>TRBJ1-4|TRBD1|15|TRBV28|.
CASSPRGQEGEKLFF
TGTGCCAGCAGTCCCCGGGGACAGGAGGGCGAAAAACTGTTTTTT
>TRBJ2-5|.|11|TRBV20-1|once
CSSRTQEGQYF
TGCAGCTCCCGGACGCAGGAGGGCCAGTACTTC
>TRBJ2-3|.|15|TRBV18|.
CASSLLQGRTDTQYF
TGTGCCAGCTCACTCCTACAGGGTCGCACAGATACGCAGTATTTT
>TRBJ2-3|TRBD1|15|TRBV7-6|.
CASSLGQGGPDTQYF
TGTGCCAGCAGCTTAGGACAGGGGGGCCCAGATACGCAGTATTTT
>TRBJ1-2|.|13|TRBV7-3|.
CASSLPSGDGYTF
TGTGCCAGCAGCCTCCCAAGCGGGGATGGCTACACCTTC
>TRBJ2-7|TRBD1|16|TRBV5-1|.
CASSPTGVRAFDEQYF
TGCGCCAGCAGCCCCACAGGGGTCAGGGCTTTCGACGAGCAGTACTTC
>TRBJ2-5|TRBD2|18|TRBV19|.
CASSISSGSLGFQETQYF
TGTGCCAGTAGTATCTCGAGCGGGAGCTTGGGGTTCCAAGAGACCCAGTACTTC
>TRBJ1-2|.|13|TRBV6-1|few
CASSEVASYGYTF
TGTGCCAGCAGTGAAGTGGCATCGTATGGCTACACCTTC
>TRBJ1-1|.|13|TRBV7-9|medium-sized
CASSDQANTEAFF
TGTGCCAGCAGCGATCAGGCGAACACTGAAGCTTTCTTT
>TRBJ2-7|.|13|TRBV7-8|.
CASSLNQGYEQYF
TGTGCCAGCAGCTTAAACCAGGGCTACGAGCAGTACTTC
>TRBJ1-5|.|14|TRBV2|.
CASSAQNSNQPQHF
TGTGCCAGCAGTGCACAGAATAGCAATCAGCCCCAGCATTTT
>TRBJ2-1|TRBD1|15|TRBV27|.
CASSFDRGATDEQFF
TGTGCCAGCAGTTTCGACAGGGGCGCCACGGATGAGCAGTTCTTC
>TRBJ2-7|TRBD2|15|TRBV7-3|few
CASSLRPGGSLEQYF
TGTGCCAGCAGCCTACGTCCGGGGGGTTCCCTCGAGCAGTACTTC
>TRBJ2-5|TRBD2|15|TRBV5-6|.
CASSFTSGGEETQYF
TGTGCCAGCAGCTTCACTAGCGGGGGCGAAGAGACCCAGTACTTC
>TRBJ1-5|.|13|TRBV5-1|.
CASSVGGIEPQHF
TGCGCCAGCAGCGTGGGGGGCATTGAGCCCCAGCATTTT
>TRBJ2-1|.|15|TRBV10-1|few
CASSLSSGSYNEQFF
TGCGCCAGCAGCTTGAGTAGCGGCTCCTACAATGAGCAGTTCTTC
>TRBJ1-3|TRBD1|14|TRBV9|.
CASSGRQGANTIYF
TGTGCCAGCAGCGGACGACAGGGGGCAAACACCATATATTTT
>TRBJ1-2|.|15|TRBV29-1|.
CSVEDRQGTNYGYTF
TGCAGCGTCGAAGATCGTCAGGGTACTAACTATGGCTACACCTTC
>TRBJ2-1|.|14|TRBV6-5|.
CASSSGGPYNEQFF
TGTGCCAGCTCTTCGGGGGGCCCCTACAATGAGCAGTTCTTC
>TRBJ2-2|TRBD1|14|TRBV29-1|.
CSVAGTGRIGELFF
TGCAGCGTAGCCGGGACAGGGAGGATCGGGGAGCTGTTTTTT
>TRBJ1-1|.|14|TRBV7-2|.
CASSLAHQNTEAFF
TGTGCCAGCAGCTTGGCACACCAGAACACTGAAGCTTTCTTT
>TRBJ2-3|.|15|TRBV9|.
CASSVEQGRTDTQYF
TGTGCCAGCAGCGTCGAACAGGGACGCACAGATACGCAGTATTTT
>TRBJ2-3|.|15|TRBV19|.
CASSRLAIYTDTQYF
TGTGCCAGTAGTAGGCTAGCGATCTACACAGATACGCAGTATTTT
>TRBJ2-2|.|15|TRBV7-7|.
CASSRLGISSGELFF
TGTGCTAGCAGTCGACTAGGGATCAGTTCCGGGGAGCTGTTTTTT
>TRBJ2-7|TRBD1|13|TRBV30|.
CAWSGDREYEQYF
TGTGCCTGGAGTGGGGACAGGGAATACGAGCAGTACTTC
>TRBJ2-7|TRBD1|13|TRBV18|once
CASSQSTGVEQYF
TGTGCCAGCTCCCAAAGCACAGGGGTCGAGCAGTACTTC
>TRBJ2-5|TRBD1|15|TRBV10-1|.
CASSDATGGTKTQYF
TGCGCCAGCAGCGACGCTACAGGGGGCACGAAGACCCAGTACTTC
>TRBJ1-1|.|13|TRBV6-1|.
CASSDRGNAEAFF
TGTGCCAGCAGTGACCGGGGAAACGCTGAAGCTTTCTTT
>TRBJ2-3|TRBD2|15|TRBV29-1|.
CSVYLAGGPTDTQYF
TGCAGCGTTTATCTAGCGGGGGGGCCTACAGATACGCAGTATTTT